The T cell receptor (beta chain) under discussion was sequenced for a study of blood T cell repertoires in COVID-19. Across the whole study: Acute-phase and convalescent COVID-19 samples originated in the United States, Italy and Spain. Sample material is recorded as cDNA or gDNA derived from T cells, B-cell-depleted T cells, or PBMCs.

As handled by the study authors: Estimation of nucleated cell counts relied on the amplification of reference gene primers. The repertoire was sequenced with immunoSEQ multiplex PCR; TCRdb's copy has only in-frame clones and lacks some. V, J and clone size are those of that table, while D and trimming were read from the DNA. The sample carries 250,000 or so clones, over 80% recorded once. Assignment of participants to cohorts was predicated upon participant-reported clinical history. The CDR3 consists of 14 residues. V was pared by 1 base and J by 10 bases, with 13 bases between. The germline gives CDR1 MDHEN, CDR2 SYDVKM.

The rearrangement joins TRBV28 to TRBJ1-4; a possible D gene is TRBD1 (5 bases). Specimen: PBMCs or T cells enriched from blood (not recorded which). This sequence originates from a man aged 50 to 60 who had been exposed to COVID-19. The CDR3 bases are TGTGCCAGCAGTTTATTTGGGGGGGATGGAAAACTGTTTTTT. Translation: CASSLFGGDGKLFF.